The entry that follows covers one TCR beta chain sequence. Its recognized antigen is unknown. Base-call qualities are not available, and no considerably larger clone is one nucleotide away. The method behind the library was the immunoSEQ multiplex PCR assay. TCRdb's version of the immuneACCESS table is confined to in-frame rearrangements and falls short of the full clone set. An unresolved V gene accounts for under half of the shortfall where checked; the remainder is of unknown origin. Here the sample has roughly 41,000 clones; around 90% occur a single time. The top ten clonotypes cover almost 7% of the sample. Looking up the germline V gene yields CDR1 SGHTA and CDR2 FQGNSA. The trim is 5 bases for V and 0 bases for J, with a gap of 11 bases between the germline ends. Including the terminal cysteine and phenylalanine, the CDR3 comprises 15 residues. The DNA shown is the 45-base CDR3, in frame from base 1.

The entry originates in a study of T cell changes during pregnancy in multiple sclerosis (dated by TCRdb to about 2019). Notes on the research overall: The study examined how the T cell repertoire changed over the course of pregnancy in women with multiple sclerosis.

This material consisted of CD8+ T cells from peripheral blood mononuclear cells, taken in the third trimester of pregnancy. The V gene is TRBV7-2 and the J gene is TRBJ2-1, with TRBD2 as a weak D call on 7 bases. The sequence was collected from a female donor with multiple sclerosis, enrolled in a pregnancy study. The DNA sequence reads TGTGCCAGCAGCGGAGGGGGGGGCTCCTACAATGAGCAGTTCTTC. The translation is CASSGGGGSYNEQFF. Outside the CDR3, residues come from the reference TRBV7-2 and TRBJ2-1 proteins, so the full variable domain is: GAGVSQSPSNKVTEKGKDVELRCDPISGHTALYWYRQSLGQGLEFLIYFQGNSAPDKSGLPSDRFSAERTGGSVSTLTIQRTQQEDSAVYLCASSGGGGSYNEQFFGPGTRLTVL.